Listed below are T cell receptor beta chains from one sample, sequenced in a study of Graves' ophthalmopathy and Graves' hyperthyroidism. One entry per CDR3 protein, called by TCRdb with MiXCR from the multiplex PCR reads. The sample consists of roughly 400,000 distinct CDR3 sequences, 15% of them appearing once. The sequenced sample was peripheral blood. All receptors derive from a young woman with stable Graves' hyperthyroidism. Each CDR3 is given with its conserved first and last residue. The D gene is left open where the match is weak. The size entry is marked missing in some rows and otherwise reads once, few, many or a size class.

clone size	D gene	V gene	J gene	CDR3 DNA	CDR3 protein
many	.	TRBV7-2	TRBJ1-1	TGTGCCAGCAGCTTAGTAGGTGGAGGAGTTGAAGCTTTCTTT	CASSLVGGGVEAFF
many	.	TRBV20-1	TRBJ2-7	TGCAGTGCTATACGGGGGAGCGGTATTACCCACGAGCAGTACTTC	CSAIRGSGITHEQYF
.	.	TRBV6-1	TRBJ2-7	TGTGCCAGCGCCACATGGTACACCGAGCAGTACTTC	CASATWYTEQYF
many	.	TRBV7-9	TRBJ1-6	TGTGCCAGCAGCTTATCTCCGACAAGACATAATTCACCCCTCCACTTT	CASSLSPTRHNSPLHF
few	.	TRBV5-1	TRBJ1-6	TGCGCCAGCAGAAGCTCCTATAATTCACCCCTCCACTTT	CASRSSYNSPLHF
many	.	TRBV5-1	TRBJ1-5	TGCGCCAGCAGCTTGGCCTCGGGGGGATATCAGCCCCAGCATTTT	CASSLASGGYQPQHF
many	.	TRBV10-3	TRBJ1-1	TGTGCCATCAGCTCCCGCAGTGGGAACACTGAAGCTTTCTTT	CAISSRSGNTEAFF
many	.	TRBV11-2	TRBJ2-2	TGTGCCAGCAGCGCGCAGGGATACACCGGGGAGCTGTTTTTT	CASSAQGYTGELFF
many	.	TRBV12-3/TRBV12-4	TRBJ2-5	TGTGCCAGCAGTCCCCCCCGGGGAGTCGGAGAGACCCAGTACTTC	CASSPPRGVGETQYF
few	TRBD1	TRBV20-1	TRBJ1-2	TGCAGTGCTAGAGATTTACAGGGGGCGGATGGCTACACCTTC	CSARDLQGADGYTF
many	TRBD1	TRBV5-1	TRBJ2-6	TGCGCCAGCAGCTCCGGGACAGGGCTAAACTCTGGGGCCAACGTCCTGACTTTC	CASSSGTGLNSGANVLTF
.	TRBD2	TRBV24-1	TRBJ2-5	TGTGCCACCAGTGACCCCGGTACTAGCGGGGGGCCAGGACAAGAGACCCAGTACTTC	CATSDPGTSGGPGQETQYF
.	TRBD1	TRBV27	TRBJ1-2	TGTGCCAGCAGTTTATCCCCGGGGACAGGGGTCTATGGCTACACCTTC	CASSLSPGTGVYGYTF
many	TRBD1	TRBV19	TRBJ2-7	TGTGCCAGTAGTATACTGACAGGGGGCGGCGAGCAGTACTTC	CASSILTGGGEQYF
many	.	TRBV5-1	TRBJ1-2	TGCGCCAGCAGCTTGGGGCAGTCCTTAGGTGGCTACACCTTC	CASSLGQSLGGYTF
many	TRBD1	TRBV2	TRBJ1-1	TGTGCCAGCAGTGGGGACAGGGACCCTGAAGCTTTCTTT	CASSGDRDPEAFF
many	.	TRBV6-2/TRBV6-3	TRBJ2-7	TGTGCCAGCAGTCAAACGGGGGAGCAGTACTTC	CASSQTGEQYF
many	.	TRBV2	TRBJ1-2	TGTGCCAGCAGTGAGATGAGGAGTCTCTATGGCTACACCTTC	CASSEMRSLYGYTF
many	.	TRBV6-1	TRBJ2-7	TGTGCCAGCAGTGAAAGGGGCAGGGGACGCGAGCAGTACTTC	CASSERGRGREQYF
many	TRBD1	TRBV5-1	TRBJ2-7	TGCGCCAGCACCGTGGGGACAGGGGGCGACGAGCAGTACTTC	CASTVGTGGDEQYF
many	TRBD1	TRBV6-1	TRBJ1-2	TGTGCCAGCAGGTCGACAGGGATCAACTATGGCTACACCTTC	CASRSTGINYGYTF
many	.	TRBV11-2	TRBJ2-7	TGTGCCAGCAGTACTTGGGATCAGGGCATTTGCTTC	CASSTWDQGICF
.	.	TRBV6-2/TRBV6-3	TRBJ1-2	TGTGCCAGCAGTACAAGTCGGGACGCCTATTCAGTAGGAGGCTACACCTTC	CASSTSRDAYSVGGYTF
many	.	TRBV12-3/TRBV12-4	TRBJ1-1	TGTGCCAGCAGTATCACCCCTGAAGCTTTCTTT	CASSITPEAFF
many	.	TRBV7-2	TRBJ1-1	TGTGCCAGCAGCTTTCAACAGGGAGTATACACTGAAGCTTTCTTT	CASSFQQGVYTEAFF
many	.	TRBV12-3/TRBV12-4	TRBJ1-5	TGTGCCAGCAGTTTCGGGGGAAAAAATCAGCCCCAGCATTTT	CASSFGGKNQPQHF
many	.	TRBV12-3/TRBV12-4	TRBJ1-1	TGTGCCAGCAGTTTCAGACAAGTCCGGGTAAGCACTGAAGCTTTCTTT	CASSFRQVRVSTEAFF
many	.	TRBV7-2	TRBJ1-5	TGTGCCAGCAGCCCCGATCTGACTACCCCCCAGCATTTT	CASSPDLTTPQHF
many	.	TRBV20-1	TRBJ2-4	TGCAGTGCTATGTACGGGGACATTCAGTACTTC	CSAMYGDIQYF
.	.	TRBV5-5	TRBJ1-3	TGTGCCAGCAGCCCAAGAGGTCTCTCTGGAAACACCATATATTTT	CASSPRGLSGNTIYF
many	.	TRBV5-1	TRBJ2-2	TGCGCCAGCAGCTTGGCCGGGACGCCGAGGACCGGGGAGCTGTTTTTT	CASSLAGTPRTGELFF
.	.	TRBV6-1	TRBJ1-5	TGTGCCAGCAGAGCCGCAGGACCGGCGTATCAGCCCCAGCATTTT	CASRAAGPAYQPQHF
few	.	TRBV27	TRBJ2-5	TGTGCCAGCAGCCAAGACCGGGGGGCCGGGGAGACCCAGTACTTC	CASSQDRGAGETQYF
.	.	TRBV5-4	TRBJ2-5	TGTGCCAGCAGCCCGGCTAGTAGCGAGACCCAGTACTTC	CASSPASSETQYF
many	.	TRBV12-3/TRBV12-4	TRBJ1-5	TGTGCCAGTTCTCCGTCGGGTTACAGCAATCAGCCCCAGCATTTT	CASSPSGYSNQPQHF
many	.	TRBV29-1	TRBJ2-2	TGCAGCGTTGAAGTCCTAGGTGACGGGGAGCTGTTTTTT	CSVEVLGDGELFF
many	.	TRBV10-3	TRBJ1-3	TGTGCCATCAGTGAGACGGGACATATATATTTT	CAISETGHIYF
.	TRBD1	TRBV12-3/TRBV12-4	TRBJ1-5	TGTGCCAGCAGCCAGGGACAGGGTGGACAGCCCCAGCATTTT	CASSQGQGGQPQHF
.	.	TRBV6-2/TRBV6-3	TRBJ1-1	TGTGCCAGCAGTCCCCGACCGTTGAACACTGAAGCTTTCTTT	CASSPRPLNTEAFF
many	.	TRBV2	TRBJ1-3	TGTGCCAGCAACAGGGTAGGAAACACCATATATTTT	CASNRVGNTIYF
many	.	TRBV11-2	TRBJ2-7	TGTGCCAGCAGCTCCAGTCTACGGGGGACGAACGAGCAGTACTTC	CASSSSLRGTNEQYF
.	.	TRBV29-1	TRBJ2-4	.	CSVATGAKNIKYF
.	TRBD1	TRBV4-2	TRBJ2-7	TGTGCCAGCAGCCAAGATTTCGGAGACAGGGTGAGCTACGAGCAGTACTTC	CASSQDFGDRVSYEQYF
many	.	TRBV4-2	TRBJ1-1	TGTGCCAGCAGCCAAGAAGCCGGATACACTGAAGCTTTCTTT	CASSQEAGYTEAFF
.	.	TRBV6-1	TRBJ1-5	TGTGCCAGCAGCCAACGGAGTACTCAGCCCCAGCATTTT	CASSQRSTQPQHF
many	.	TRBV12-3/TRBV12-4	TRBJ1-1	TGTGCCAGCAGTTTACCGACAGCAAACACTGAAGCTTTCTTT	CASSLPTANTEAFF